This TCR beta chain was sequenced for a study of shared clonotypes between healthy human individuals (dated by TCRdb to 2019 to 2021). Describing the broader study: A couple of women and a few men aged 18 to 49 years were included in the cohort. Per donor, three plates each were used for CD4 naive and CD4 memory, two for CD8 naive, and one for CD8 memory. To estimate repertoire size and how much clonotypes are shared between individuals, the study performed deep sequencing of blood TCR repertoires from a few healthy adults. Different laboratories and diverse techniques were used to prepare libraries and sequence TCR repertoires, to increase sequencing depth and limit assay-specific biases. Per donor, leukapheresis produced somewhere between about 0.9 and 9.5 billion PBMCs.

Note on this clone: What this receptor recognizes is not known. No qualities accompany the bases; no much larger clone lies one base away.

The donors were healthy, HIV-negative adults who had no recently reported acute infections or vaccinations. Every donor was a Caucasian adult living in Nashville, Tennessee, USA. CD4+ T cells were enriched by magnetic negative selection, after which naive cells were positively selected on CD45RA and the negative fraction was taken as the memory subset. Blood was obtained by leukapheresis, after which PBMCs were separated by Ficoll-Histopaque density gradient centrifugation and cryopreserved in liquid nitrogen vapor phase. Analytical flow cytometry was used to check the purity and quantity of each magnetically sorted T cell population. From each sorted fraction, genomic DNA was isolated and quantified by UV absorbance on a Nanodrop 2000c. Study-wide findings and limitations: Pairwise subsampling led to the expectation that sequencing depth would affect the degree of clonotype sharing among donors. Higher generation probabilities were observed for clonotypes shared by all four sorted-subset donors than for non-shared clonotypes. Across a few donors, about 5.2% of naive CD4, 3.5% of naive CD8, approximately 2.5% of memory CD4, and 0.4% to 0.45% of memory CD8 clonotypes were shared. Rarefaction of sorted-subset datasets indicated incomplete sequencing despite the large sequencing depth. Because the study included a small number of donors, the genetic and exposure-history diversity represented was limited. Larger estimated clonotype richness was generally found for naive subsets than for memory subsets. Only blood was sampled, and tissue TCR repertoires likely differ from those in blood.

Using the deep immunoSEQ assay, TCR CDR3 regions were amplified from genomic DNA by multiplex PCR. For each cell subset, the extracted genomic DNA was distributed evenly across all wells of several immunoSEQ 96-well plates, and each plate served as one replicate. Each replicate PCR for sorted subsets received about 0.2 ug genomic DNA, equal to about 29,000 T cell genomes. The purified libraries were quantified using a Qubit 3.0 fluorometer, sized with a Bioanalyzer 2100, and then quantified again using the KAPA Library Quantification kit. Each immunoSEQ 96-well plate was sequenced on its own single-read 150-cycle Illumina NextSeq 550 flow cell. On the study's bioinformatics: Because the immunoSEQ output included only junctional sequences and no quality scores, the filtering could not be the same as the filtering used for full-length reads. To assign V/J genes and CDR3, sequences were annotated using PyIR, a Python wrapper for IgBLAST v1.9, with IMGT germline references. Reads were filtered out if the reads had weak V/J assignments (E-value above 1e-6), no CDR3, stop codons, out-of-frame junctions, or ambiguous translated residues. V3J clonotypes were defined as sequences sharing an identical inferred V gene, J gene, and CDR3 amino acid sequence. Percentage overlap between repertoires was computed as shared unique clonotypes divided by the size of the smaller repertoire. Three approaches were used to assess repertoire richness: RTK rarefaction, the Chao1 estimator, and Recon v2.1 estimates of unobserved clonotypes. Generation probabilities for all TCRbeta clonotypes obtained by the gDNA method from a handful of donors were computed using OLGA. TCRdb retrieved this table from immuneACCESS and kept in-frame rearrangements only. Not all clones are present; in checked studies, unresolved V genes account for under half, and no reason is known for the remainder. For V, J and clone size, that table is used; D and trimming come from the DNA. In all, the sample holds some 1,400,000 clones, and roughly 95% of those were seen once. The ten largest make up about 1.2% of the sample.

Compared with germline, V lacks 5 bases and J lacks 3 bases; bases without a gene match: 22. As encoded in the germline V gene, CDR1 is SGHNT while CDR2 is YENEEA. There are 20 amino acids in the CDR3, from cysteine to phenylalanine inclusive. Only the CDR3 DNA stays, 60 bases, in frame from base 1. The sequence was obtained from a man aged 25-45 years in good health. Material for sequencing was naive CD4+ T cells sorted from blood. The sample's cell subset or site label, decoded: CD45RA+ positively selected. Rearrangement joined TRBV11-3 to TRBJ2-1; 7 middle bases align to TRBD2. CDR3 protein: CASSASLGAGSLGVYNEQFF. The nucleotides are TGTGCCAGCAGCGCATCATTAGGAGCGGGAAGCCTTGGCGTCTACAATGAGCAGTTCTTC.